Below are 18 T cell receptor delta chains sequenced from a single sample in a study of DNA immune sequencing with unique molecular identifiers. Genomic DNA underwent 32-plex PCR targeting all 8 TRDV and 4 TRDJ genes. Adapter PCR followed approximately 3 barcoding PCR cycles that attached a 12-nucleotide UMI. TCRdb re-called the multiplex PCR reads with CATT. The table shows about 1,500 delta-chain clones, with around 11% occurring only once. The sequenced material came from gamma-delta T cells enriched from blood buffy coat, or unenriched PBMCs (not recorded which). These receptor sequences come from a human donor in good health.

To note about this clone: TCRdb's protein, taken from a much larger clone, differs from this DNA's translation at residue 4, likely owing to a read error; the protein displayed comes from the DNA. The chain links TRDV2 to TRDJ1; 11 bases align to TRDD3. This CDR3 contains 15 residues. V gave up 5 bases and J gave up 4 bases; unmatched junction bases: 8. CDR1 and CDR2 from the germline V gene are GEAIGNYY and EKD. This chain's CDR3 is CACVQLGDRDDKLIF. The CDR3 nucleotides read TGTGCCTGTGTCCAACTGGGGGATAGGGACGATAAACTCATCTTT.

This clone ranks as medium-sized. The chain joins TRAV29/DV5 to TRDJ1; 12 positions agree with TRDD3. In the absence of a J gene in TCRdb, the DNA was matched to germline to assign it here. Germline V gene data show CDR1 as NSMFDY and CDR2 as ISSIKDK. The CDR3 totals 21 residues. J gave up 0 bases and V 0 bases, and 18 bases lay outside the gene matches. In DNA, the CDR3 is TGTGCAGCAAGCGCTCTACGAGGGACTGGGGGATACCCTTCTTACACCGATAAACTCATCTTT. This codes for CAASALRGTGGYPSYTDKLIF.

This clone has more than one count but fewer than ten. TCRdb records a much larger clone's protein for this DNA, with a difference at residue 11 that likely arises from a read error; the protein given is the translation of the DNA. J is TRDJ1 and V is TRDV2, with TRDD3 matching over 7 bases. Germline loops: CDR1 GEAIGNYY, CDR2 EKD. The CDR3 contains 15 residues. CDR3 protein: CACDLLGTDTNKLIF. In nucleotides, the CDR3 is TGTGCCTGTGACCTACTGGGGACAGACACCAATAAACTCATCTTT.

Notes on this clone: A read error likely explains this, since a far larger clone differs by one base. Additional DNA sequences in this sample encode the identical CDR3. This sequence joins TRDV2 and TRDJ1; 9 bases map to TRDD3. The CDR3 spans 16 residues. Germline CDR1 and CDR2: GEAIGNYY and EKD. The V and J ends lost 2 bases and 3 bases, in that order; junction bases with no gene match: 9. In DNA form, the CDR3 reads TGTGCCTGTGACAAGCTAGGGGATACGCAGGCCGATAAACTCATCTTT. Residues: CACDKLGDTQADKLIF.

By frequency in the sample, this clone is medium-sized. Different DNA sequences within this sample yield the same CDR3. This sequence joins TRDV2 and TRDJ1; TRDD3 might be the D (6 bases). Germline V gene lookup returns CDR1 GEAIGNYY and CDR2 EKD. The V end was cut by 0 bases, the J end by 0 bases, with 22 bases between. The CDR3 spans 19 residues. Here the CDR3 reads CACDTVIGGQLKDTDKLIF. In DNA form, the CDR3 reads TGTGCCTGTGACACCGTAATCGGGGGACAGTTAAAGGACACCGATAAACTCATCTTT.

A remark on this clone: It differs at one base from a far larger clone, so likely a read error. Other nucleotide sequences in the sample specify the same CDR3. The chain is built from TRDV1 and TRDJ1; 8 bases agree with TRDD2. Here the J gene came from matching the DNA to germline, since TCRdb omits it. Germline-derived CDR1 and CDR2 are TSWWSYY and QGS. This CDR3 region has 23 residues. CDR3 sequence reads: CALGDLPRTSYVRGGTYTDKLIF. The CDR3 nucleotides are TGTGCTCTTGGGGACCTACCAAGGACTTCCTACGTCCGGGGGGGGACGTACACGGATAAACTCATCTTT.

This clone has a handful of counts. The J gene is TRDJ1, the V gene TRDV1, with D possibly TRDD3 on 8 matching bases. The germline CDR1 and CDR2 sequences are TSWWSYY and QGS. This CDR3 comprises 20 residues. V was pared by 6 bases and J by 0 bases, with 29 bases between. The CDR3 DNA is TGTGCTCTTGGTTCCAATTTTCCTACACTGGGGGCCGGGTACACCGATAAACTCATCTTT. Protein: CALGSNFPTLGAGYTDKLIF.

This clone was seen a few times. Written as DNA, the CDR3 is TGTGCCTGTGACACGGTTACTGGGGGATTCGGAGTGACCGATAAACTCATCTTT. The encoded protein is CACDTVTGGFGVTDKLIF. The J gene is TRDJ1, the V gene TRDV2; 10 bases map to TRDD3. V dropped 1 base and J dropped 2; count of bases not matched to a gene: 12. Germline V lookup: CDR1 GEAIGNYY, CDR2 EKD. The CDR3 loop spans 18 amino acids.

Regarding this clone: This likely traces to a read error, being one base from a far larger clone. In the same sample, other DNA sequences code for this CDR3. J is TRDJ1 and V is TRDV2; 13 nucleotides agree with TRDD3. The J segment lost 0 bases and the V segment lost 0 bases, leaving 12 bases of the junction unmatched. This CDR3 spans 20 amino acids. Germline loops: CDR1 GEAIGNYY, CDR2 EKD. CDR3 nucleotide sequence: TGTGCCTGTGACACCGTCGCCACTGGGGGATACGGAGGGTACACCGATAAACTCATCTTT. This sequence encodes CACDTVATGGYGGYTDKLIF.

This clone occurred a few times. TCRdb's protein for this DNA is that of a much larger clone and differs from the translation at residue 16, likely a read error; the protein shown is the DNA translation. V and J are TRDV2 and TRDJ3, with D possibly being TRDD3 (5 bases). CDR3 size: 20 residues. Germline CDR1 is GEAIGNYY and CDR2 is EKD. The CDR3 protein is CACDTLGTTNGSWDTQQMFF. The DNA for the CDR3 is TGTGCCTGTGACACCTTGGGGACCACGAACGGCTCCTGGGACACCCAACAGATGTTTTTC.

V usage is TRAV29/DV5 and J usage is TRDJ1; 8 positions agree with TRDD3. No J gene is reported in TCRdb; it was inferred here by comparing the DNA with germline. CDR1 and CDR2 from the germline V gene are NSMFDY and ISSIKDK. V shed 0 bases, J shed 4 bases, and the junction held 8 bases outside the gene matches. The CDR3 length is 15 residues. CDR3 nucleotide sequence: TGTGCAGCAAGCGTAGGTACTGGGGGGCACGATAAACTCATCTTT. Translating it yields CAASVGTGGHDKLIF.

Remarks on this clone: A far larger clone is a single base away, which makes a read error likely. The sample holds other DNA sequences that translate to the same CDR3. The chain carries TRDV2 and TRDJ1; no clear D. Germline lookup yields CDR1 GEAIGNYY and CDR2 EKD. The CDR3 consists of 14 residues. CDR3 in amino acids: CACDSVENTDKLIF. Written as DNA, the CDR3 is TGTGCTTGTGATTCGGTAGAGAACACCGATAAACTCATCTTT.

This clone is medium-sized (0.01 to 0.1%). The chain combines TRDV2 with TRDJ1; 10 nucleotides align to TRDD3. With 0 bases clipped from V and 0 bases from J, the junction kept 6 bases outside the gene matches. The germline gives CDR1 GEAIGNYY, CDR2 EKD. This CDR3 has 17 residues. The CDR3 sequence is CACDTVGTGGYTDKLIF. CDR3 DNA: TGTGCCTGTGACACCGTGGGTACTGGGGGATACACCGATAAACTCATCTTT.

This clone was detected a few times. This DNA's translation and the protein TCRdb lists, from a much larger clone, do not match at residue 13, likely due to a read error; the protein shown is translated from the DNA. The chain uses TRDV2 and TRDJ1; 8 bases are a match to TRDD3. CDR1 and CDR2 (germline): GEAIGNYY, EKD. This CDR3 region has 17 residues. The CDR3 sequence: CACDSLPYGDTTEKLIF. The DNA for the CDR3 is TGTGCCTGTGACTCACTTCCCTACGGGGATACCACCGAAAAACTCATCTTT.

In its sample, this clone is medium-sized. DNA for the CDR3: TGTGCCTGTGACCCCGTACTGGGGGACAAGTACACCGATAAACTCATCTTT. Protein sequence: CACDPVLGDKYTDKLIF. The gene calls are TRDV2 and TRDJ1, with 9 bases identical to TRDD3. The CDR3 contains 17 residues. CDR1 is GEAIGNYY and CDR2 is EKD in the germline V gene. V dropped 3 bases and J dropped 0; count of bases not matched to a gene: 10.

This clone was counted a few times. TCRdb's protein for this DNA is that of a much larger clone and differs from the translation at residue 4, likely a read error; the protein shown is the DNA translation. This chain connects TRDV2 to TRDJ1; 12 bases map to TRDD3. Germline values: CDR1 GEAIGNYY, CDR2 EKD. The CDR3 runs to 16 residues. V dropped 6 bases and J dropped 3; count of bases not matched to a gene: 10. CDR3 nucleotide sequence: TGTGCCTGTCACAAGCTGGGGGATACGCAGGCCGATAAACTCATCTTT. It translates to CACHKLGDTQADKLIF.

A few counts support this clone. A far larger clone differs by one base, so this is likely a read error. Other DNA sequences of this sample code for an identical CDR3. CDR3 region: CACDTLGDGKYTDKLIF. The CDR3 coding sequence is TGTGCCTGCGACACTCTGGGGGATGGAAAGTACACCGATAAACTCATCTTT. J is TRDJ1 and V is TRDV2, with 9 bases lining up with TRDD3. Germline lookup yields CDR1 GEAIGNYY and CDR2 EKD. The CDR3 loop spans 17 amino acids.

This clone is medium-sized by share. V and J are TRDV2 and TRDJ1, with 10 positions matching TRDD3. CDR3 length equals 16 residues. The germline V gene encodes CDR1 GEAIGNYY and CDR2 EKD. V lost 3 bases and J lost 2; bases outside the gene matches: 8. The CDR3 region has the DNA TGTGCCTGTGACTCATTACTGGGGGATCGGACCGATAAACTCATCTTT. Amino acid sequence: CACDSLLGDRTDKLIF.